This TCR beta chain was recorded in a study of blood T cell repertoires in COVID-19. Original analysis: For nucleated cells, counts were estimated from reference gene primer amplification. The method was immunoSEQ multiplex PCR; TCRdb's version includes in-frame clones alone and lacks a portion of them. V, J and clone size derive from that table, while D and trimming were established from the DNA sequence. The sample records about 140,000 clones, approximately 86% being singletons. Specimen: peripheral blood. The sequence came from a woman in her sixties or seventies with acute or convalescent COVID-19.

The CDR3 bases are TGTGCCAGCAGCTTACGGGGGAATGAAAAACTGTTTTTT. It yields the protein CASSLRGNEKLFF. The V and J genes are TRBV7-9 and TRBJ1-4; a weak D match, TRBD1 (5 bases). The CDR3 consists of 13 residues. Germline V gene sequence: CDR1 SEHNR, CDR2 FQNEAQ (reference sequence). Trimming cost V 2 bases and J 5 bases, with 6 bases left between them.